These 19 T cell receptor beta chains share one sample of origin, sequenced in a study of T cell responses to AZD1222 COVID-19 vaccine. Here immunoSEQ multiplex PCR was the method, and the copy in TCRdb shows in-frame clones only, minus some. Found here are about 170,000 clones, roughly 91% of them singletons; the top ten hold around 1.6%. The sample was peripheral blood, taken on day 0 of AZD1222 vaccination. These receptors were obtained from an adult in good health.

The chain is built from TRBV6-2 or TRBV6-3 and TRBJ2-3, with 13 bases that match TRBD2. This CDR3 region has 18 residues. The V gene's germline CDR1 is MNHEY and CDR2 SVGEGT. J lost 2 bases, V lost 5 bases, and 10 bases had no gene match. The CDR3: CASSRTSGRALNTDTQYF. The DNA of the CDR3 is TGTGCCAGCAGTCGTACTAGCGGGAGGGCCCTCAACACAGATACGCAGTATTTT.

This sequence joins TRBV5-4 and TRBJ2-1; TRBD2 aligns across 11 bases. The length of the CDR3 is 15 residues. Germline CDR1 and CDR2: SGHNT and YYREEE (reference sequence). Trimming cost V 4 bases and J 8 bases; bases outside gene matches: 8. CDR3 amino acids: CASSGGTSGWDEQFF. In nucleotides, the CDR3 is TGTGCCAGCAGCGGGGGGACTAGCGGTTGGGATGAGCAGTTCTTC.

Only a few counts were recorded for this clone. The chain is built from TRBV7-9 and TRBJ2-2, with D tentatively TRBD1 (6 bases). The CDR3 has 14 residues. Germline values: CDR1 SEHNR, CDR2 FQNEAQ (reference sequence). Trimming stripped 3 bases from V and 4 bases from J, with 9 bases between. CDR3 protein: CASSFGQTTGELFF. CDR3 nucleotide sequence: TGTGCCAGCAGCTTTGGACAGACCACCGGGGAGCTGTTTTTT.

The chain is built from TRBV28 and TRBJ2-1; 7 nucleotides line up with TRBD1. The CDR3 contains 14 residues. V was pared by 2 bases and J by 6 bases, with 4 bases of the junction left unmatched. Germline-derived CDR1 and CDR2 are MDHEN and SYDVKM. CDR3 loop: CASSLPTGFNEQFF. The DNA for the CDR3 is TGTGCCAGCAGTTTACCGACAGGGTTCAATGAGCAGTTCTTC.

This rearrangement joins TRBV5-4 to TRBJ2-3, with 14 bases fitting TRBD2. The ends lost 7 bases at V and 3 bases at J; junction bases unmatched: 13. Germline V gene data show CDR1 as SGHNT and CDR2 as YYREEE (reference sequence). The CDR3 has 18 residues. The CDR3 protein is CASRTGTSGSKGTDTQYF. The CDR3, as DNA: TGTGCCAGCCGCACCGGGACTAGCGGGAGTAAAGGGACAGATACGCAGTATTTT.

The genes are TRBV6-1 and TRBJ2-1; 9 bases are a match to TRBD2. Germline CDR1 reads MNHNS; CDR2 reads SASEGT. This CDR3 is built from 15 residues. Trimming took 2 bases from V and 6 from J; bases not matched to a gene: 5. CDR3 bases: TGTGCCAGCAGTGAACGAATAGCGGGAGTCAATGAGCAGTTCTTC. Residues: CASSERIAGVNEQFF.

The chain uses TRBV6-5 and TRBJ2-3, with D hard to call. Trimming left V 0 bases short and J 0 bases short, with 4 bases between. This CDR3 contains 14 residues. The germline V gene encodes CDR1 MNHEY and CDR2 SVGAGI. The CDR3 DNA follows: TGTGCCAGCAGTTACTCGCCTAGCACAGATACGCAGTATTTT. Protein product: CASSYSPSTDTQYF.

The chain employs TRBV28 and TRBJ2-1, with TRBD2 matching over 7 bases. The CDR3 extends over 18 amino acids. Germline values: CDR1 MDHEN, CDR2 SYDVKM. V lost 5 bases and J lost 7; bases outside the gene matches: 20. Here the CDR3 DNA reads TGTGCCAGCAGTCTTACCGAACGGCGGGAGCTAGATTTAAATGAGCAGTTCTTC. Encoded protein: CASSLTERRELDLNEQFF.

The chain links TRBV7-8 to TRBJ1-1, with D unresolved. From germline, CDR1 is SGHVS and CDR2 FQNEAQ. The CDR3 extends over 15 amino acids. V dropped 4 bases and J dropped 1 base, with 13 bases sitting between them. The CDR3 bases are TGTGCCAGCAGCTCACGAGGAGGGCAGAACACTGAAGCTTTCTTT. Translated: CASSSRGGQNTEAFF. The variable domain in full, with the rest retrieved from reference TRBV7-8 and TRBJ1-1, is GAGVSQSPRYKVAKRGQDVALRCDPISGHVSLFWYQQALGQGPEFLTYFQNEAQLDKSGLPSDRFFAERPEGSVSTLKIQRTQQEDSAVYLCASSSRGGQNTEAFFGQGTRLTVV.

Here the CDR3 reads CASSVTQGGADTEAFF. CDR3 nucleotide sequence: TGTGCCAGCAGCGTCACTCAGGGGGGGGCGGACACTGAAGCTTTCTTT. The chain recombines TRBV11-2 with TRBJ1-1, with 7 positions matching TRBD1. V lost 5 bases to trimming and J lost 3 bases; unmatched junction nucleotides: 12. This CDR3 comprises 16 residues. The germline V gene encodes CDR1 SGHAT and CDR2 FQNNGV.

This CDR3 is CATLAGANYGYTF. The DNA of the CDR3 is TGTGCCACCCTAGCGGGGGCAAACTATGGCTACACCTTC. V usage is TRBV28 and J usage is TRBJ1-2, with TRBD1 as a possible D gene (6 bases). CDR3 length equals 13 residues. V was pared by 10 bases and J by 2 bases, with 14 bases between. From germline, CDR1 is MDHEN and CDR2 SYDVKM.

The V call is TRBV4-2, the J call TRBJ2-7; D is perhaps TRBD2 (6 bases). From germline, CDR1 is LGHNA and CDR2 YNFKEQ. V shed 2 bases and J shed 0 bases, with 11 bases lying between them. This CDR3 is 15 amino acids long. The CDR3: CASSQSLARSYEQYF. The CDR3 coding sequence is TGTGCCAGCAGCCAAAGTCTAGCGCGCTCCTACGAGCAGTACTTC.

This clone was observed a handful of times. The rearrangement links TRBV5-1 to TRBJ2-1, with TRBD1 as a possible D gene (5 bases). The V end lost 2 bases, the J end lost 10 bases, and 13 bases lay between the germline ends. Germline lookup yields CDR1 SGHRS and CDR2 YFSETQ. The CDR3 loop spans 13 amino acids. The CDR3 sequence is CASSLGREGEQFF. CDR3 DNA: TGCGCCAGCAGCTTAGGCAGGGAAGGGGAGCAGTTCTTC.

The chain recombines TRBV6-5 with TRBJ1-6, with 9 bases lining up with TRBD1. With 2 bases clipped from V and 5 bases from J, the junction kept 1 base outside the gene matches. CDR3 length: 15 amino acids. Germline V gives CDR1 MNHEY, CDR2 SVGAGI. CDR3 in amino acids: CASSYGTGNNSPLHF. CDR3 nucleotides: TGTGCCAGCAGTTACGGGACAGGGAATAATTCACCCCTCCACTTT.

J is TRBJ2-3 and V is TRBV18, with 11 bases fitting TRBD2. The CDR3 contains 17 residues. The germline gives CDR1 KGHSH, CDR2 LQKENI. V shed 2 bases, J shed 4 bases, and the junction held 8 bases outside the gene matches. The DNA of the CDR3 is TGTGCCAGCTCACCATTGGCGACTAGCGGGGTAGCAGATACGCAGTATTTT. It yields the protein CASSPLATSGVADTQYF. Using reference TRBV18 and TRBJ2-3 for the parts outside the CDR3, the full variable domain is NAGVMQNPRHLVRRRGQEARLRCSPMKGHSHVYWYRQLPEEGLKFMVYLQKENIIDESGMPKERFSAEFPKEGPSILRIQQVVRGDSAAYFCASSPLATSGVADTQYFGPGTRLTVL.

The V and J genes are TRBV30 and TRBJ1-5, with a weak D call TRBD1 (5 bases). CDR1 GTSNPN and CDR2 SVGIG come from the germline V gene (reference sequence). Trimming took off 0 bases at V and 6 bases at J, with 12 bases between the two ends. This CDR3 is 14 amino acids long. CDR3 in amino acids: CAWSVRGGTQPQHF. The CDR3 nucleotides are TGTGCCTGGAGTGTACGGGGGGGAACTCAGCCCCAGCATTTT.

This rearrangement joins TRBV6-5 to TRBJ1-3; D call uncertain. Germline CDR1 MNHEY, CDR2 SVGAGI. Deletions cut 4 bases from V and 5 bases from J, with 15 bases between. The CDR3 is 15 residues long. CDR3 loop: CASSSHDIGRNTIYF. In nucleotides, the CDR3 is TGTGCCAGCAGTTCCCATGACATCGGCAGAAACACCATATATTTT.

V gene TRBV15 combines with J gene TRBJ2-1; TRBD1 aligns across 8 bases. This CDR3 is 16 amino acids long. The germline V gene encodes CDR1 LNHNV and CDR2 YYDKDF (reference sequence). V was pared by 0 bases and J by 3 bases, with 4 bases of the junction left unmatched. For the CDR3, the DNA is TGTGCCACCAGCAGAGATGACAGGGGTGACTACAATGAGCAGTTCTTC. Translated, it gives CATSRDDRGDYNEQFF.

This clone was seen once. The chain recombines TRBV7-2 with TRBJ1-4; no reliable D call. The CDR3 contains 12 residues. Germline-derived CDR1 and CDR2 are SGHTA and FQGNSA. Trimming left V 4 bases short and J 10 bases short, with 10 bases between. The CDR3 DNA is TGTGCCAGCAGCTCAGGAGCAGTAAAACTGTTTTTT. This encodes CASSSGAVKLFF.